Listed below are T cell receptor beta chains from one sample, sequenced in a study of cytomegalovirus exposure and HLA in healthy donors. Sequencing used immunoSEQ multiplex PCR; TCRdb keeps in-frame clones, though not all of them. In the table there are roughly 160,000 clones, approximately 79% of which are singletons. The sequenced sample consisted of PBMCs. Receptors were obtained from a male donor in good health and CMV-seronegative. Both conserved end residues are part of each CDR3. Each record gives: V gene, J gene, D gene, CDR3 protein, CDR3 DNA. D genes are given only for firm matches.

TRBV23-1	TRBJ2-1	TRBD2	CASSRYIDRLAGGRKTYNEQFF	TGCGCCAGCAGTCGATATATTGACCGGTTGGCGGGGGGTCGAAAAACCTACAATGAGCAGTTCTTC
TRBV5-4	TRBJ2-5	-	CASGDNQGQSQETQYF	TGTGCCAGCGGAGATAACCAGGGACAATCCCAAGAGACCCAGTACTTC
TRBV18	TRBJ2-5	-	CASSPTGKQETQYF	TGTGCCAGCTCACCGACGGGGAAGCAAGAGACCCAGTACTTC
TRBV11-2	TRBJ2-5	TRBD2	CASSSTTSGGAGYF	TGTGCCAGCAGCTCGACGACTAGCGGGGGTGCCGGGTACTTC
TRBV6-6	TRBJ2-7	-	CASNDPQDEQYF	TGTGCCAGCAACGATCCACAGGACGAGCAGTACTTC
TRBV4-1	TRBJ1-5	-	CASSQDSPLRANSNQPQHF	TGCGCCAGCAGCCAAGATTCGCCTTTGCGGGCAAATAGCAATCAGCCCCAGCATTTT
TRBV7-9	TRBJ2-3	TRBD1	CASSLPPGQASNTDTQYF	TGTGCCAGCAGCCTACCGCCGGGACAGGCGTCTAACACAGATACGCAGTATTTT
TRBV18	TRBJ2-5	TRBD1	CASSPAGGETQYF	TGTGCCAGCTCACCGGCAGGGGGAGAGACCCAGTACTTC
TRBV27	TRBJ1-1	-	CASSLFSLGDVFEMNTEAFF	TGTGCCAGCAGTTTATTTAGTTTAGGGGATGTGTTCGAGATGAACACTGAAGCTTTCTTT
TRBV4-1	TRBJ1-1	-	CASSYNTIGTGFAAEAFF	TGCGCCAGCAGCTATAACACAATTGGAACAGGGTTTGCCGCTGAAGCTTTCTTT
TRBV9	TRBJ1-5	-	CASSVGFSYQPQHF	TGTGCCAGCAGCGTCGGGTTTTCCTATCAGCCCCAGCATTTT
TRBV27	TRBJ1-1	TRBD1	CASSSHKETGPLNTEAFF	TGTGCCAGCAGTTCCCACAAAGAGACAGGGCCCCTGAACACTGAAGCTTTCTTT
TRBV4-3	TRBJ2-3	-	CASSRGPQRLADTQYF	TGCGCCAGCAGCCGAGGGCCCCAAAGGTTAGCAGATACGCAGTATTTT
TRBV11-1	TRBJ1-5	-	CASSQGPTNQPQHF	TGTGCCAGCAGCCAGGGGCCCACCAATCAGCCCCAGCATTTT
TRBV5-1	TRBJ2-5	TRBD1	CASSHGTGEETQYF	TGCGCCAGCAGCCACGGGACAGGGGAAGAGACCCAGTACTTC
TRBV9	TRBJ1-1	-	CASSDRSGGLTPTFF	TGTGCCAGCAGTGACCGTAGCGGGGGCCTAACCCCGACTTTCTTT
TRBV7-2	TRBJ1-2	-	CASSLPGIIYGYTF	TGTGCCAGCAGCTTACCAGGGATAATCTATGGCTACACCTTC
TRBV7-8	TRBJ2-7	TRBD1	CASSLAPDRAYEQYF	TGTGCCAGCAGCTTAGCGCCGGACAGGGCCTACGAGCAGTACTTC
TRBV11-2	TRBJ2-3	-	CASSLSAGTDTQYF	TGTGCCAGCAGCTTATCTGCAGGCACAGATACGCAGTATTTT
TRBV5-1	TRBJ2-1	TRBD1	CASSLEYGQGAGNEQFF	TGCGCCAGCAGCTTGGAGTATGGCCAGGGGGCTGGGAATGAGCAGTTCTTC
TRBV7-9	TRBJ1-4	-	CASRRGDLLVEKLFF	TGTGCCAGCAGGAGAGGGGACTTGCTGGTTGAAAAACTGTTTTTT
TRBV6-6	TRBJ1-1	TRBD1	CASSFRDSGEAFF	TGTGCCAGCAGTTTTAGGGACAGCGGTGAAGCTTTCTTT
TRBV21-1	TRBJ1-1	-	CASSVQGKYTEAFF	TGTGCCAGCAGCGTACAGGGGAAGTACACTGAAGCTTTCTTT
TRBV10-3	TRBJ1-2	-	CAISDGFREGDYGYTF	TGTGCCATCAGTGATGGTTTCAGGGAAGGCGACTATGGCTACACCTTC
TRBV14	TRBJ1-1	-	CASSQGVRLRTEAFF	TGTGCCAGCAGCCAAGGGGTCCGCCTCAGGACTGAAGCTTTCTTT